Reported below is one T cell receptor beta chain. Repertoires were generated with immunoSEQ multiplex PCR, while TCRdb's copy carries only in-frame clones and drops some. The table records 180,000 or so clones, approximately 84% of them present only once. Trimming removed 5 bases from V and 6 bases from J, with 14 bases in between. The CDR3 has 13 residues. Germline-derived CDR1 and CDR2 are SGHTA and FQGNSA. The sample is drawn from a study of blood T cell repertoires in COVID-19. Participant-given clinical history determined each cohort assignment. This TCR came from a human donor with acute COVID-19. The donor label of this sample is uncertain. Specimen: PBMCs or T cells enriched from blood (not recorded which). The chain employs TRBV7-2 and TRBJ2-7; possibly TRBD2 for D (6 bases). Here the CDR3 reads CASSPYLATEQYF. Here the CDR3 DNA reads TGTGCCAGCAGCCCCTACCTAGCGACCGAGCAGTACTTC.